The rows below give T cell receptor beta chains drawn from one sample of a study of T-cell reconstitution after alpha-beta-depleted transplantation in children. TCRdb called the PCR reads again in MiXCR, with one record for every CDR3 protein. Counted here are around 210,000 distinct CDR3 sequences, about 7% occurring once; the ten biggest clones make up 4.5% to 6.5%. Sequenced here: PBMCs, sampled before TCRalphabeta/CD19-depleted stem cell transplant. The receptors derive from a boy aged 2-15 years with acute lymphoblastic leukemia, due to receive a stem cell transplant. CDR3s include the opening cysteine and the closing phenylalanine or tryptophan. A D gene is named only where the DNA matches it firmly. Size is omitted from some rows. Given values are once, few, many or a class for expanded clones.

v_call	d_call	j_call	clone_size	cdr3_aa	cdr3_nt
TRBV28	TRBD2	TRBJ2-1	many	CASSSGGAAYNEQFF	TGTGCCAGCAGCAGCGGGGGGGCGGCCTACAATGAGCAGTTCTTC
TRBV7-2	TRBD2	TRBJ2-3	many	CASSLVASGSGEDTQYF	TGTGCCAGCAGCTTAGTTGCTAGCGGGAGTGGTGAAGATACGCAGTATTTT
TRBV28	NA	TRBJ1-3	many	CASSFFTSGNTIYF	TGTGCCAGCAGTTTTTTTACGTCTGGAAACACCATATATTTT
TRBV7-8	NA	TRBJ1-6	many	CASSWGGTSNSPLHF	TGTGCCAGCAGCTGGGGGGGGACATCCAATTCACCCCTCCACTTT
TRBV29-1	NA	TRBJ2-5	many	CSVGDKDLSETQYF	TGCAGCGTCGGAGACAAGGACCTCTCGGAGACCCAGTACTTC
TRBV9	NA	TRBJ2-3	many	CASNPGTTDTQYF	TGTGCCAGCAACCCAGGTACCACAGATACGCAGTATTTT
TRBV28	NA	TRBJ2-3	many	CASRPRMIDTQYF	TGTGCCAGCAGGCCCCGGATGATAGATACGCAGTATTTT
TRBV7-8	NA	TRBJ2-7	few	CASSLIGGASSYEQYF	TGTGCCAGCAGCTTAATCGGCGGGGCTAGCTCCTACGAGCAGTACTTC
TRBV4-2	NA	TRBJ2-6	NA	CASSQLGGAEGANVLTF	TGTGCCAGCAGCCAACTAGGGGGAGCGGAAGGGGCCAACGTCCTGACTTTC
TRBV5-6	NA	TRBJ2-7	NA	CASSKGQGEQYF	TGTGCCAGCAGCAAGGGGCAGGGGGAGCAGTACTTC
TRBV12-3/TRBV12-4	NA	TRBJ1-1	many	CASSPRGTEAFF	TGTGCCAGCAGCCCCCGAGGCACTGAAGCTTTCTTT
TRBV3-1	NA	TRBJ2-2	NA	CASSPGRDTGELFF	TGTGCCAGCAGCCCGGGACGGGACACCGGGGAGCTGTTTTTT
TRBV2	TRBD2	TRBJ2-3	many	CASSEGPTSGRTDTQYF	TGTGCCAGCAGTGAAGGCCCTACTAGCGGGAGAACAGATACGCAGTATTTT
TRBV11-2	NA	TRBJ2-1	NA	CASSPARENNEQFF	TGTGCCAGCAGCCCCGCAAGGGAGAACAATGAGCAGTTCTTC
TRBV7-6	NA	TRBJ2-1	many	CASSPPAGQSSYNEQFF	TGTGCCAGCAGCCCACCAGCAGGCCAAAGCTCCTACAATGAGCAGTTCTTC
TRBV5-5	TRBD2	TRBJ2-1	NA	CASSAPGLAGGTYNEQFF	TGTGCCAGCAGCGCGCCGGGACTAGCGGGAGGGACCTACAATGAGCAGTTCTTC
TRBV20-1	NA	TRBJ2-5	NA	CSASWPQETQYF	TGCAGTGCTAGTTGGCCCCAAGAGACCCAGTACTTC
TRBV3-1	TRBD2	TRBJ2-1	many	CASSQGTSGGLSYNEQFF	TGTGCCAGCAGCCAAGGGACTAGCGGGGGCCTTTCCTACAATGAGCAGTTCTTC
TRBV12-3/TRBV12-4	TRBD2	TRBJ2-2	many	CASRPTSSGELFF	TGTGCCAGCAGACCGACTAGCAGCGGGGAGCTGTTTTTT
TRBV5-1	NA	TRBJ1-2	few	CASSSAGEDYGYTF	TGCGCCAGCAGCTCGGCGGGGGAGGACTATGGCTACACCTTC
TRBV20-1	NA	TRBJ2-3	many	CSARVGSGTADTQYF	TGCAGTGCTAGAGTAGGAAGCGGTACGGCAGATACGCAGTATTTT
TRBV20-1	NA	TRBJ1-5	NA	CSAHPGRLNQPQHF	TGCAGTGCCCATCCGGGGCGGCTCAATCAGCCCCAGCATTTT
TRBV20-1	TRBD2	TRBJ2-1	many	CSAAPRSSGRDEQFF	TGCAGTGCTGCCCCCAGATCTAGCGGGAGAGATGAGCAGTTCTTC
TRBV12-3/TRBV12-4	TRBD1	TRBJ2-5	many	CASTNRGPTETQYF	TGTGCCAGCACCAACAGGGGACCAACCGAGACCCAGTACTTC
TRBV28	TRBD1	TRBJ2-7	many	CASIDRGGYEQYF	TGTGCCAGCATAGACAGGGGGGGCTACGAGCAGTACTTC
TRBV18	NA	TRBJ2-5	few	CASSPRQDSQETQYF	TGTGCCAGCTCACCCAGACAGGACTCACAAGAGACCCAGTACTTC
TRBV28	TRBD1	TRBJ2-7	many	CASIEGTGRNYEQYF	TGTGCCAGCATAGAGGGGACAGGGCGGAACTACGAGCAGTACTTC
TRBV15	NA	TRBJ2-2	many	CATRGRATGELFF	TGTGCCACCAGAGGACGGGCCACCGGGGAGCTGTTTTTT
TRBV6-2/TRBV6-3	NA	TRBJ2-3	NA	CASSYFGTDTQYF	TGTGCCAGCAGTTATTTCGGCACAGATACGCAGTATTTT
TRBV29-1	NA	TRBJ1-2	many	CSVERNYGYTF	TGCAGCGTTGAGAGGAACTATGGCTACACCTTC
TRBV6-7	NA	TRBJ2-7	many	CASSYSSGTGRYEQYF	TGTGCCAGCAGTTACTCGAGCGGGACAGGTAGATACGAGCAGTACTTC
TRBV18	NA	TRBJ2-7	NA	CASSPRQGRHEQYF	TGTGCCAGCTCACCAAGGCAGGGTAGGCACGAGCAGTACTTC
TRBV28	TRBD2	TRBJ2-1	few	CASSIPSGRAWSEQFF	TGTGCCAGCAGTATACCGAGCGGGAGGGCCTGGAGTGAGCAGTTCTTC
TRBV18	TRBD1	TRBJ1-1	NA	CASSPRTGEGSEAFF	TGTGCCAGCTCACCCCGGACAGGGGAGGGTTCTGAAGCTTTCTTT
TRBV3-1	NA	TRBJ2-1	few	CASSLNPPGITYNEQFF	TGTGCCAGCAGCCTAAACCCTCCCGGGATTACCTACAATGAGCAGTTCTTC
TRBV11-2	TRBD2	TRBJ2-2	NA	CASSNGLDGTGELFF	TGTGCCAGCAGCAACGGACTAGACGGCACCGGGGAGCTGTTTTTT
TRBV9	TRBD2	TRBJ2-1	NA	CASSVGRTSAYNEQFF	TGTGCCAGCAGCGTAGGAAGGACTAGCGCATACAATGAGCAGTTCTTC
TRBV12-3/TRBV12-4	NA	TRBJ2-1	many	CASSLGERGQRGFF	TGTGCCAGCAGTTTAGGGGAGCGGGGACAAAGGGGTTTCTTC
TRBV11-2	TRBD1	TRBJ2-3	NA	CASSQRTGFTDTQYF	TGTGCCAGCAGCCAAAGGACAGGCTTCACAGATACGCAGTATTTT
TRBV29-1	NA	TRBJ2-1	many	CSATSPQNNEQFF	TGCAGCGCCACGTCCCCACAAAACAATGAGCAGTTCTTC
TRBV10-3	TRBD2	TRBJ2-5	NA	CAAARGSEETQYF	TGTGCCGCCGCGCGGGGGTCGGAAGAGACCCAGTACTTC
TRBV29-1	NA	TRBJ1-5	NA	CSVGLTWDNQPQHF	TGCAGCGTTGGTCTTACGTGGGACAATCAGCCCCAGCATTTT
TRBV10-3	TRBD1	TRBJ2-2	many	CAIGQGGQVSGELFF	TGTGCCATCGGACAGGGGGGACAGGTCAGCGGGGAGCTGTTTTTT
TRBV28	NA	TRBJ1-2	few	CASSSTTGFWNYGYTF	TGTGCCAGCAGTTCAACGACCGGGTTTTGGAACTATGGCTACACCTTC
TRBV9	TRBD2	TRBJ2-1	NA	CASSVGGGGANEQFF	TGTGCCAGCAGCGTAGGGGGCGGGGGGGCGAATGAGCAGTTCTTC
TRBV29-1	NA	TRBJ2-1	few	CSVGLPSYNEQFF	TGCAGCGTCGGACTACCGTCCTACAATGAGCAGTTCTTC
TRBV28	TRBD2	TRBJ2-3	many	CASSSPGAGGKLTDTQYF	TGTGCCAGCAGTTCCCCAGGAGCGGGAGGAAAGTTGACAGATACGCAGTATTTT
TRBV7-2	TRBD2	TRBJ2-5	NA	CASSLGPAGYQETQYF	TGTGCCAGCAGCTTAGGACCAGCGGGGTACCAAGAGACCCAGTACTTC
TRBV12-3/TRBV12-4	TRBD2	TRBJ2-5	few	CASSPGTSDPPQYF	TGTGCCAGCAGTCCAGGGACTAGCGATCCACCCCAGTACTTC
TRBV6-5	NA	TRBJ2-3	many	CASSYSWSGLTDTQYF	TGTGCCAGCAGTTACTCGTGGAGCGGGCTCACAGATACGCAGTATTTT
TRBV7-8	NA	TRBJ1-2	NA	CASSLGAGRSNYGYTF	TGTGCCAGCAGCTTAGGGGCAGGCAGATCTAACTATGGCTACACCTTC
TRBV28	NA	TRBJ1-1	many	CASKQGVNTEAFF	TGTGCCAGTAAACAGGGAGTGAACACTGAAGCTTTCTTT
TRBV18	TRBD2	TRBJ2-7	NA	CASSPRHLWPGLANEQYF	TGTGCCAGCTCACCGAGGCACCTATGGCCGGGACTAGCGAACGAGCAGTACTTC